A selection of T cell receptor beta chains follows, all from one sample in a study of T-cell memory formation after mild COVID-19. TCRdb reprocessed the 5' RACE reads via MiXCR and lists one record per CDR3 protein. The table records some 54,000 distinct CDR3 sequences, 8% to 10% of them present only once. Sequences were obtained from PBMCs or a T cell subset sorted from them (not recorded which). These receptors were collected from a man aged 18 to 30 who had mild COVID-19 (a few samples of this study predate the infection). Cell type and time point are not known. CDR3s include the opening cysteine and the closing phenylalanine or tryptophan. A D gene is named only where the DNA matches it firmly. Only some rows state a clone size, as once, few, many or a class for expanded clones.

clone_size: -; d_call: -; j_call: TRBJ2-5; v_call: TRBV21-1; cdr3_nt: TGTGCCAGCAGCGCATACAGGGGGCATGGGGAGGAGACCCAGTACTTC; cdr3_aa: CASSAYRGHGEETQYF
clone_size: few; d_call: -; j_call: TRBJ1-1; v_call: TRBV5-1; cdr3_nt: TGCGCCAGCAGGCTTGGTGGGGAGAACACTGAAGCTTTCTTT; cdr3_aa: CASRLGGENTEAFF
clone_size: -; d_call: -; j_call: TRBJ1-6; v_call: TRBV7-9; cdr3_nt: TGTGCCAGCAGCTTACAGGACTATAATTCACCCCTCCACTTT; cdr3_aa: CASSLQDYNSPLHF
clone_size: few; d_call: -; j_call: TRBJ2-5; v_call: TRBV7-2; cdr3_nt: TGTGCCAGCAGCCTACGGGGGGCTAGGATACAAGAGACCCAGTACTTC; cdr3_aa: CASSLRGARIQETQYF
clone_size: few; d_call: -; j_call: TRBJ2-5; v_call: TRBV5-1; cdr3_nt: TGCGCCAGCAGCTTACAGGGACGGGGGGAAGAGACCCAGTACTTC; cdr3_aa: CASSLQGRGEETQYF
clone_size: -; d_call: TRBD2; j_call: TRBJ2-3; v_call: TRBV20-1; cdr3_nt: TGCAGTGCTAGAGGTGATGCGGGGGGGCCAGATACGCAGTATTTT; cdr3_aa: CSARGDAGGPDTQYF
clone_size: -; d_call: -; j_call: TRBJ2-3; v_call: TRBV6-5; cdr3_nt: TGTGCCAGCAGTTACACCCGTGCAGATACGCAGTATTTT; cdr3_aa: CASSYTRADTQYF
clone_size: few; d_call: -; j_call: TRBJ1-1; v_call: TRBV7-2; cdr3_nt: TGTGCCAGCAGCTTCCAGGGGTACGGCACTGAAGCTTTCTTT; cdr3_aa: CASSFQGYGTEAFF
clone_size: few; d_call: TRBD1; j_call: TRBJ1-4; v_call: TRBV5-1; cdr3_nt: TGCGCCAGCAGCTCTAGGACAGGGGGGCTTCAACCTCGGGAAAAACTGTTTTTT; cdr3_aa: CASSSRTGGLQPREKLFF
clone_size: -; d_call: -; j_call: TRBJ2-4; v_call: TRBV3-1; cdr3_nt: TGTGCCAGCAGCCAAAGGTGGAGGATGGGATCGGGCAAAAACATTCAGTACTTC; cdr3_aa: CASSQRWRMGSGKNIQYF
clone_size: -; d_call: -; j_call: TRBJ2-7; v_call: TRBV6-6; cdr3_nt: TGTGCCAGCAGTCACCTGAACGAGCAGTACTTC; cdr3_aa: CASSHLNEQYF
clone_size: few; d_call: TRBD2; j_call: TRBJ2-1; v_call: TRBV20-1; cdr3_nt: TGCAGCCATGGGTCGGCTAGCGGGGCCCACACCTCCTACAATGAGCAGTTCTTC; cdr3_aa: CSHGSASGAHTSYNEQFF
clone_size: few; d_call: TRBD1; j_call: TRBJ2-7; v_call: TRBV5-6; cdr3_nt: TGTGCCAGCGGCATTGACAGGGGACAACACGAGCAGTACTTC; cdr3_aa: CASGIDRGQHEQYF
clone_size: many; d_call: -; j_call: TRBJ1-1; v_call: TRBV11-2; cdr3_nt: TGTGCCAGCAGCTTCAAGGGGCGGGTTGAAGCTTTCTTT; cdr3_aa: CASSFKGRVEAFF
clone_size: few; d_call: TRBD1; j_call: TRBJ1-6; v_call: TRBV7-9; cdr3_nt: TGTGCCAGCAGCTTAGCCGCGGGGACAGGGCCCAATTCACCCCTCCACTTT; cdr3_aa: CASSLAAGTGPNSPLHF
clone_size: -; d_call: -; j_call: TRBJ1-1; v_call: TRBV6-6; cdr3_nt: TGTGCCAGCAGCTTAAGTATGAACACTGAAGCTTTCTTT; cdr3_aa: CASSLSMNTEAFF
clone_size: many; d_call: TRBD1; j_call: TRBJ2-3; v_call: TRBV4-1; cdr3_nt: TGCGCCAGCAGCCAGGACAGGGGGCGCGCGCAGTATTTT; cdr3_aa: CASSQDRGRAQYF
clone_size: -; d_call: TRBD1; j_call: TRBJ1-5; v_call: TRBV12-3/TRBV12-4; cdr3_nt: TGTGCCAGCAGTTTGGGTCCAGGACAGGGCAATCAGCCCCAGCATTTT; cdr3_aa: CASSLGPGQGNQPQHF
clone_size: -; d_call: TRBD2; j_call: TRBJ2-3; v_call: TRBV12-3/TRBV12-4; cdr3_nt: TGTGCCAGCAGTATAGCGGGGGGGCACGCAGATACGCAGTATTTT; cdr3_aa: CASSIAGGHADTQYF
clone_size: few; d_call: TRBD1; j_call: TRBJ1-6; v_call: TRBV27; cdr3_nt: TGTGCCAGCAGTGCCCAGGGGGGCGCTGGGACACCCCTCCACTTT; cdr3_aa: CASSAQGGAGTPLHF
clone_size: few; d_call: -; j_call: TRBJ2-5; v_call: TRBV7-3; cdr3_nt: TGTGCCAGCAGCCTAACTCCGGTCCGAGGGGCGGAGACCCAGTACTTC; cdr3_aa: CASSLTPVRGAETQYF
clone_size: few; d_call: -; j_call: TRBJ2-1; v_call: TRBV7-2; cdr3_nt: TGTGCCAGCAGCTTAAGGCCAGGGAATTACAATGAGCAGTTCTTC; cdr3_aa: CASSLRPGNYNEQFF
clone_size: -; d_call: -; j_call: TRBJ1-4; v_call: TRBV20-1; cdr3_nt: TGCAGTGCATCAAAGGCCCGGGCTGATGAAAAACTGTTTTTT; cdr3_aa: CSASKARADEKLFF
clone_size: few; d_call: -; j_call: TRBJ1-2; v_call: TRBV12-3/TRBV12-4; cdr3_nt: TGTGCCAGCTGGCTCGGGGGAGCTAACTATGGCTACACCTTC; cdr3_aa: CASWLGGANYGYTF
clone_size: many; d_call: -; j_call: TRBJ2-3; v_call: TRBV7-3; cdr3_nt: TGTGCCAGCAGCTTAGGTTCCCCCACAGATACGCAGTATTTT; cdr3_aa: CASSLGSPTDTQYF
clone_size: many; d_call: TRBD2; j_call: TRBJ2-1; v_call: TRBV5-1; cdr3_nt: TGCGCCAGCAGCGCACCGGGACTAGCGGGGTCCAATGAGCAGTTCTTC; cdr3_aa: CASSAPGLAGSNEQFF
clone_size: few; d_call: -; j_call: TRBJ1-1; v_call: TRBV7-2; cdr3_nt: TGTGCCAGCAGCCCCCAACGGGGGAACTGGGCTTTCTTT; cdr3_aa: CASSPQRGNWAFF
clone_size: many; d_call: -; j_call: TRBJ2-4; v_call: TRBV7-2; cdr3_nt: TGTGCCAGCAGCTTACTAATAGGGGAGGTGTACTTC; cdr3_aa: CASSLLIGEVYF